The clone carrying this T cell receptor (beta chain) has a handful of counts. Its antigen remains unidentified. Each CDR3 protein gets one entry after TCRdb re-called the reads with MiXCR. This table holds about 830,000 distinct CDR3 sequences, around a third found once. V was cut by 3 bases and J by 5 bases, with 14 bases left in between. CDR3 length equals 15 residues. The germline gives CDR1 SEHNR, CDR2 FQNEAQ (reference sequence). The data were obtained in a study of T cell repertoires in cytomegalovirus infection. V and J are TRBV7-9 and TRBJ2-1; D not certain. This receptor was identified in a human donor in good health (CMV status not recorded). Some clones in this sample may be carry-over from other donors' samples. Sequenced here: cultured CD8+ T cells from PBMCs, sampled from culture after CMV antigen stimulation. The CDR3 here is CASSFRQVGDNEQFF. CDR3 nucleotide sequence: TGTGCCAGCAGCTTCAGGCAGGTTGGAGACAATGAGCAGTTCTTC.